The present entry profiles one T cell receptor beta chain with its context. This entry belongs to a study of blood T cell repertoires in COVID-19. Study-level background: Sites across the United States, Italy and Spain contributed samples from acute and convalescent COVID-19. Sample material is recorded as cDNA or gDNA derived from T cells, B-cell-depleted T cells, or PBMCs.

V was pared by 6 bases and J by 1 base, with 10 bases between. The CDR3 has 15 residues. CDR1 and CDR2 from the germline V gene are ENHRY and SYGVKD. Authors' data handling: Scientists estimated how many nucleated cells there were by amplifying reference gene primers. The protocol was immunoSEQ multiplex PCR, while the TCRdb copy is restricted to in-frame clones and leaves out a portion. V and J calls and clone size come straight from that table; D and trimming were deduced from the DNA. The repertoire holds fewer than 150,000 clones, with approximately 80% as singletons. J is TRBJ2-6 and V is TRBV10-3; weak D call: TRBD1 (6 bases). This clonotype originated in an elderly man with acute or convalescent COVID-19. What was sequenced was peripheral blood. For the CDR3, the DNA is TGTGCCATCAGCAATGACAGGTCTGGGGCCAACGTCCTGACTTTC. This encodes CAISNDRSGANVLTF.